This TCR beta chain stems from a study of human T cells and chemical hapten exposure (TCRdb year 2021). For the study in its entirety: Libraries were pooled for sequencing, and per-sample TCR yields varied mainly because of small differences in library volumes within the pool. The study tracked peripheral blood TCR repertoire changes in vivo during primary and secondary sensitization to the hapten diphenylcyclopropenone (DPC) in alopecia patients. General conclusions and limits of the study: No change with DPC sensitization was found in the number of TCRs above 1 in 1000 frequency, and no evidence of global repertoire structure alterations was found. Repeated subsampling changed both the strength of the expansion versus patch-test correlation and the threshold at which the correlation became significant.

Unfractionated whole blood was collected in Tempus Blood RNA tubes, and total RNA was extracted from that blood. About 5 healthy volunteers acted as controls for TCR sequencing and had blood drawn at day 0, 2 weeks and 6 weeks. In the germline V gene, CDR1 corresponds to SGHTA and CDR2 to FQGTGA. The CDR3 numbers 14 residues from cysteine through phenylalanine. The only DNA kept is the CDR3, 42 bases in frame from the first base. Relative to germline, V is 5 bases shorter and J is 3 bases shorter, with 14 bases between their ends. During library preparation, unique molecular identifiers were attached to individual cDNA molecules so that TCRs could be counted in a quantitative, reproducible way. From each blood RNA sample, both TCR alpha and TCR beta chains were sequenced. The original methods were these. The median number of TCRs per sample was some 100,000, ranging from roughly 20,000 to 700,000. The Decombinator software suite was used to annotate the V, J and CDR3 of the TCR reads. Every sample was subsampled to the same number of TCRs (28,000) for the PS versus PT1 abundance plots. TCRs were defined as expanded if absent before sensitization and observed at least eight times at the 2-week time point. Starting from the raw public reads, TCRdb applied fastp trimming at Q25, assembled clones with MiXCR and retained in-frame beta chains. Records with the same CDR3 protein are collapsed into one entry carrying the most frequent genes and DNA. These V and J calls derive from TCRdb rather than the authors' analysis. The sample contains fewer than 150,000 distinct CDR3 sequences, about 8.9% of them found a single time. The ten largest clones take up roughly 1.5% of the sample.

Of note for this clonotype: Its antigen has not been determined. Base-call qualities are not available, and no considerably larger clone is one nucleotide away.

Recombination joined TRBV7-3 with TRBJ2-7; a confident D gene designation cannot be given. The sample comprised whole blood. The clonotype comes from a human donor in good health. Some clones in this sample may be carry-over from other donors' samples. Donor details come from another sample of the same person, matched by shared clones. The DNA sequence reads TGTGCCAGCAGCCCCCACCCCGGCCTCTACGAGCAGTACTTC. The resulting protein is CASSPHPGLYEQYF.